The next 2 T cell receptor beta chains were all read from a single sample in a study of blood T cell repertoires in COVID-19. Generated by immunoSEQ multiplex PCR, the TCRdb table keeps only in-frame clones and is missing some. The data contain around 100,000 clones, approximately 79% of them singletons. Input material: peripheral blood. Every receptor here comes from a man in his 70s with active or convalescent COVID-19.

The chain is built from TRBV28 and TRBJ2-7; 9 bases agree with TRBD1. The V gene end was trimmed by 5 bases and the J gene end by 3 bases; junction bases not matched to a gene: 5. The germline gives CDR1 MDHEN, CDR2 SYDVKM. The CDR3 spans 14 residues. The CDR3 loop is CASSIGQGYYEQYF. The DNA for the CDR3 is TGTGCCAGCAGTATCGGACAGGGGTACTACGAGCAGTACTTC.

CDR3 nucleotide sequence: TGTGCCAGCTCATCCTCAGGAAACACTGAAGCTTTCTTT. Its translation is CASSSSGNTEAFF. This chain joins TRBV18 and TRBJ1-1; D not resolved. V dropped 5 bases and J dropped 2 bases, with 9 bases sitting between them. The CDR3 consists of 13 residues. Germline V gene sequence: CDR1 KGHSH, CDR2 LQKENI.